A single sample is the source of the 23 T cell receptor beta chains below, sequenced in a study of cytomegalovirus exposure and HLA in healthy donors. The PCR was carried out with 60 Vbeta primers and 13 Jbeta primers. Here immunoSEQ multiplex PCR was the method, and the copy in TCRdb shows in-frame clones only, minus some. The sample lists 95,000 to 130,000 clones, around 86% occurring once. What was sequenced was PBMCs. These receptor sequences come from a woman between 25 and 40 years old in good health and CMV-seronegative.

The chain has TRBV27 and TRBJ1-2, with D tentatively TRBD1 (6 bases). This CDR3 region has 13 residues. With 3 bases removed from V and 6 bases from J, the gap between germline ends came to 11 bases. CDR1 is MNHEY, CDR2 SMNVEV, per germline (reference sequence). The CDR3 sequence is CASSLGGADGYTF. In nucleotides, the CDR3 is TGTGCCAGCAGTTTGGGGGGGGCGGATGGCTACACCTTC.

The CDR3 loop is CASSERQGIDEQFF. The CDR3 nucleotides are TGTGCCAGCAGTGAGAGACAGGGGATCGATGAGCAGTTCTTC. The chain carries TRBV6-4 and TRBJ2-1, with 8 bases identical to TRBD1. In germline, CDR1 is MRHNA, CDR2 SNTAGT. V lost 3 bases, J lost 8 bases, and 6 bases stayed unmatched. The CDR3 totals 14 residues.

Only one count was recorded for this clone. The rearrangement uses TRBV28 and TRBJ2-7; TRBD1 aligns across 9 bases. The germline V gene has CDR1 MDHEN and CDR2 SYDVKM. V trimming: 4 bases; J trimming: 0 bases; junction bases outside the gene matches: 4. There are 15 residues in the CDR3. The chain's CDR3 is CASSSRTGDSYEQYF. CDR3 nucleotides: TGTGCCAGCAGTTCCCGGACAGGGGACTCCTACGAGCAGTACTTC.

The chain couples TRBV28 to TRBJ1-1; TRBD1 might be the D (5 bases). This CDR3 comprises 17 residues. V lost 3 bases, J lost 10 bases, and 27 bases lay in between. Germline-derived CDR1 and CDR2 are MDHEN and SYDVKM. The CDR3: CASSFAPYSPRDRGAFF. DNA of the CDR3: TGTGCCAGCAGTTTTGCCCCGTATTCCCCCCGCGATAGGGGAGCTTTCTTT. Full variable domain (remainder filled in from reference TRBV28 and TRBJ1-1): DVKVTQSSRYLVKRTGEKVFLECVQDMDHENMFWYRQDPGLGLRLIYFSYDVKMKEKGDIPEGYSVSREKKERFSLILESASTNQTSMYLCASSFAPYSPRDRGAFFGQGTRLTVV.

This chain links TRBV7-9 with TRBJ2-1, with TRBD2 identical over 10 bases. J lost 8 bases, V lost 4 bases, and 11 bases had no gene match. This CDR3 contains 16 residues. Germline V gene sequence: CDR1 SEHNR, CDR2 FQNEAQ (reference sequence). The CDR3 DNA sequence: TGTGCCAGCAGCTACCTTGTGAGCGGGAGGGCGGATGAGCAGTTCTTC. Its protein is CASSYLVSGRADEQFF.

This clone turned up a few times. The rearrangement links TRBV7-8 to TRBJ1-5, with TRBD1 matching over 7 bases. The J segment lost 7 bases and the V segment lost 5 bases, leaving 11 bases of the junction unmatched. This CDR3 region has 15 residues. CDR1 and CDR2 from the germline V gene are SGHVS and FQNEAQ. CDR3 loop: CASSPQGPGGQPQHF. The CDR3 DNA is TGTGCCAGCAGCCCACAGGGGCCTGGTGGGCAGCCCCAGCATTTT. The whole variable domain, remainder taken from reference TRBV7-8 and TRBJ1-5, is GAGVSQSPRYKVAKRGQDVALRCDPISGHVSLFWYQQALGQGPEFLTYFQNEAQLDKSGLPSDRFFAERPEGSVSTLKIQRTQQEDSAVYLCASSPQGPGGQPQHFGDGTRLSIL.

The rearrangement links TRBV10-3 to TRBJ1-2; D perhaps matches TRBD1 (6 bases). Germline lookup yields CDR1 ENHRY and CDR2 SYGVKD. V lost 0 bases, J lost 2 bases, and 7 bases lay in between. The CDR3 contains 14 residues. DNA for the CDR3: TGTGCCATCAGTGAGTCCCAGGGGAACTATGGCTACACCTTC. It encodes CAISESQGNYGYTF.

The genes are TRBV25-1 and TRBJ2-7, with D uncertain. Between the trimmed V and J ends, which lost 8 bases and 7 bases, there was a span of 21 bases. CDR1 and CDR2 (germline): MGHDK, SYGVNS. The CDR3 extends over 14 amino acids. The CDR3: CASPWVWNWREQYF. CDR3 nucleotide sequence: TGTGCCAGCCCCTGGGTTTGGAATTGGAGAGAGCAGTACTTC.

The rearrangement joins TRBV7-9 to TRBJ1-1; 10 nucleotides agree with TRBD1. Germline trimming cut 5 bases from V and 4 bases from J; bases unmatched to any gene: 7. Germline CDR1 is SEHNR and CDR2 is FQNEAQ (reference sequence). This CDR3 has 15 amino acids. DNA of the CDR3: TGTGCCAGCAGCGGACAGGGGGTACCTAGCACTGAAGCTTTCTTT. This translates into CASSGQGVPSTEAFF.

V gene TRBV4-1 combines with J gene TRBJ2-7; 10 bases line up with TRBD2. CDR3 length: 14 residues. Germline V CDR1 and CDR2: MGHRA, YSYEKL. With V trimmed by 6 bases and J by 0 bases, 2 bases remained unmatched. In nucleotides, the CDR3 is TGCGCCAGCAGTTTAGCGGGGGGCTCCTACGAGCAGTACTTC. Its protein is CASSLAGGSYEQYF.

The chain has TRBV18 and TRBJ1-2, with TRBD1 identical over 7 bases. This CDR3 is built from 13 residues. V was clipped by 0 bases and J by 8 bases; unmatched bases: 3. CDR1 and CDR2 from the germline V gene are KGHSH and LQKENI. CDR3 residues: CASSPPQGGGYTF. The CDR3 bases are TGTGCCAGCTCACCACCGCAGGGGGGCGGCTACACCTTC. The full variable domain, rest sourced from reference TRBV18 and TRBJ1-2, is NAGVMQNPRHLVRRRGQEARLRCSPMKGHSHVYWYRQLPEEGLKFMVYLQKENIIDESGMPKERFSAEFPKEGPSILRIQQVVRGDSAAYFCASSPPQGGGYTFGSGTRLTVV.

The chain has TRBV5-1 and TRBJ2-1; TRBD2 matches 7 bases. This CDR3 is built from 15 residues. J was trimmed by 4 bases and V by 4 bases; bases with no gene match: 8. CDR1 is SGHRS and CDR2 is YFSETQ in the germline V gene. CDR3 amino acids: CASSHPSGAYNEQFF. The CDR3 DNA follows: TGCGCCAGCAGCCACCCTAGCGGAGCGTACAATGAGCAGTTCTTC.

The chain uses TRBV5-4 and TRBJ2-3; 8 nucleotides line up with TRBD2. CDR3 length equals 16 residues. In germline, CDR1 is SGHNT, CDR2 YYREEE (reference sequence). V shed 0 bases, J shed 0 bases, and the junction held 3 bases outside the gene matches. The CDR3 nucleotides are TGTGCCAGCAGCTTGGCAAGCGGGGGCAGCACAGATACGCAGTATTTT. Protein sequence: CASSLASGGSTDTQYF. The full variable domain, with the rest looked up from reference TRBV5-4 and TRBJ2-3, is ETGVTQSPTHLIKTRGQQVTLRCSSQSGHNTVSWYQQALGQGPQFIFQYYREEENGRGNFPPRFSGLQFPNYSSELNVNALELDDSALYLCASSLASGGSTDTQYFGPGTRLTVL.

This chain uses TRBV19 with TRBJ2-1, with 7 bases matching TRBD1. Trimming at V came to 4 bases and at J to 3 bases, leaving 3 bases not matched to a gene. The CDR3 has 14 residues. Germline loops: CDR1 LNHDA, CDR2 SQIVND (reference sequence). The CDR3 DNA is TGTGCCAGTAGTACAGGGACAGTCTACAATGAGCAGTTCTTC. It encodes CASSTGTVYNEQFF.

The rearrangement uses TRBV11-2 and TRBJ1-2, with a possible D match to TRBD1 (5 bases). CDR3 length: 14 residues. The germline V and J ends were trimmed by 2 bases and 3 bases, with 10 bases remaining between them. Per the germline V gene, CDR1 is SGHAT and CDR2 is FQNNGV. CDR3: CASSLTGVDYGYTF. In DNA, the CDR3 is TGTGCCAGCAGCTTAACGGGGGTCGACTATGGCTACACCTTC.

This clone was observed a few times. V and J are TRBV6-5 and TRBJ1-1; the D gene is possibly TRBD1 (5 bases). Germline values: CDR1 MNHEY, CDR2 SVGAGI. The CDR3 extends over 16 amino acids. The V gene lost 0 bases and the J gene lost 0 bases, with 11 bases spanning the gap. The CDR3 DNA follows: TGTGCCAGCAGTTACTCGTCCGACAGCCTGAACACTGAAGCTTTCTTT. Protein: CASSYSSDSLNTEAFF.

The CDR3 DNA reads as TGCGCCAGCAGAGAGAGCACAGATACGCAGTATTTT. The encoded protein is CASRESTDTQYF. V and J are TRBV4-1 and TRBJ2-3; no clear D. The V gene's germline CDR1 is MGHRA and CDR2 YSYEKL. V lost 6 bases and J lost 0, with 4 bases in between. CDR3 size: 12 residues.

The chain links TRBV4-1 to TRBJ2-3, with a weak D call TRBD2 (6 bases). Germline V gene lookup returns CDR1 MGHRA and CDR2 YSYEKL. V was clipped by 5 bases and J by 5 bases, with 11 bases between them. The CDR3 spans 13 residues. CDR3 in DNA: TGCGCCAGCAGCTCTCGGGGGAGAGATACGCAGTATTTT. This gives the protein CASSSRGRDTQYF.

This clone has a handful of counts. The J gene is TRBJ1-5, the V gene TRBV4-2; 7 bases match TRBD1. Germline loops: CDR1 LGHNA, CDR2 YNFKEQ. With 1 base clipped from V and 6 bases from J, the junction kept 9 bases outside the gene matches. CDR3 length equals 16 residues. CDR3 loop: CASSQGTGEHGQPQHF. DNA of the CDR3: TGTGCCAGCAGCCAAGGGACAGGAGAGCATGGTCAGCCCCAGCATTTT.

The chain links TRBV7-9 to TRBJ2-1, with TRBD2 matching 8 bases. The ends lost 3 bases at V and 6 bases at J; junction bases unmatched: 1. Germline CDR1 is SEHNR and CDR2 is FQNEAQ (reference sequence). The CDR3 is 13 amino acids. CDR3 residues: CASSFGTSNEQFF. DNA for the CDR3: TGTGCCAGCAGCTTCGGGACTAGCAATGAGCAGTTCTTC.

The chain uses TRBV5-1 and TRBJ2-2, with D possibly TRBD1 on 6 matching bases. The ends were cut back, 1 base at V and 5 bases at J, with 12 bases in the middle. Germline V gene lookup returns CDR1 SGHRS and CDR2 YFSETQ. There are 15 residues in the CDR3. CDR3 in amino acids: CASSLYRVETGELFF. In DNA form, the CDR3 reads TGCGCCAGCAGCTTGTACAGGGTTGAAACCGGGGAGCTGTTTTTT.

V gene TRBV6-1 combines with J gene TRBJ2-5, with D possibly being TRBD1 (8 bases). TRBJ2-7 matches the DNA end more closely, so the J call is doubtful. The CDR3 contains 15 residues. Germline V CDR1 and CDR2: MNHNS, SASEGT. CDR3 loop: CASSEPTGGAAEQYF. CDR3 nucleotide sequence: TGTGCCAGCAGTGAACCCACAGGGGGGGCGGCCGAGCAGTACTTC.

The V gene is TRBV19, the J gene TRBJ1-5; perhaps TRBD1 as D (6 bases). Germline CDR1 reads LNHDA; CDR2 reads SQIVND (reference sequence). Trimming left V 7 bases short and J 7 bases short, with 20 bases between. The CDR3 has 15 residues. The CDR3: CASNHEPRGVQPQHF. CDR3 nucleotides: TGTGCCAGTAATCATGAGCCCAGGGGTGTACAGCCCCAGCATTTT.